These T cell receptor beta chains were read from a single sample in a study of technical replicates of blood from a handful of donors. Sequencing used immunoSEQ multiplex PCR; TCRdb keeps in-frame clones, though not all of them. The data hold about 73,000 clones, with approximately 91% observed a single time. The sample comprised PBMCs. The origin of the receptors is a human donor in good health. Some clones in this sample may be carry-over from other donors' samples. CDR3s include the opening cysteine and the closing phenylalanine or tryptophan. The order of the fields is V gene, J gene, D gene, clone size, CDR3 DNA, CDR3 protein. The D gene is left open where the match is weak. A clone size is listed for some rows: how often the clone was seen (once, few, many), or a class if it is expanded.

TRBV5-1	TRBJ2-5	TRBD2	-	TGCGCCAGCAGCTTGGGGACTAGCGGGCTAGAGACCCAGTACTTC	CASSLGTSGLETQYF
TRBV7-3	TRBJ1-1	-	-	TGTGCCAGCAGCTTAGAACAGGAGACTGAAGCTTTCTTT	CASSLEQETEAFF
TRBV9	TRBJ2-3	TRBD2	-	TGTGCCAGCAGCGAGATAGCGGGCAACACAGATACGCAGTATTTT	CASSEIAGNTDTQYF
TRBV19	TRBJ1-2	-	-	TGTGCCAGTAGTACCCAACAGGACCTTAGAGGCTACACCTTC	CASSTQQDLRGYTF
TRBV9	TRBJ2-7	TRBD2	-	TGTGCCAGCAGCGTAGATGCTAGCGGGAGGGGCGAGCAGTACTTC	CASSVDASGRGEQYF
TRBV18	TRBJ2-2	-	-	TGTGCCAGCTCACCAGGTGGCAGGGGGAACACCGGGGAGCTGTTTTTT	CASSPGGRGNTGELFF
TRBV21-1	TRBJ2-7	-	-	TGTGCCAGCAGCACCCGAATTTCAGCCGGGGACAGCTACGAGCAGTACTTC	CASSTRISAGDSYEQYF
TRBV7-2	TRBJ1-1	-	-	TGTGCCAGCAGCCAATACATGAACACTGAAGCTTTCTTT	CASSQYMNTEAFF
TRBV27	TRBJ1-4	TRBD1	-	TGTGCCAGCAGTTCATTAATACGACAGGGTCGGACTAATGAAAAACTGTTTTTT	CASSSLIRQGRTNEKLFF
TRBV5-4	TRBJ2-7	-	-	TGTGCCAGCAGCTTGGACAGGGTCTCCTACGAGCAGTACTTC	CASSLDRVSYEQYF
TRBV4-2	TRBJ2-1	TRBD2	-	TGTGCCAGCAGCCAAGAAGCAGTGGGAAGGACTAGTCGAACGGGCTGGCAGTTCTTC	CASSQEAVGRTSRTGWQFF
TRBV29-1	TRBJ2-7	TRBD2	-	TGCAGCGTTGGATCCCTAGCGGACTACGAGCAGTACTTC	CSVGSLADYEQYF
TRBV4-3	TRBJ2-5	-	once	TGCGCCAGCAGCCAAGACCGTGCAGGGCAGACCCAGTACTTC	CASSQDRAGQTQYF
TRBV13	TRBJ1-2	-	-	TGTGCCAGCAGAAAAGCAGGGACTATTTACTATGGCTACACCTTC	CASRKAGTIYYGYTF
TRBV6-1	TRBJ1-3	-	-	TGTGCCAGCAGCAGGGGCGCAGGAAACACCATATATTTT	CASSRGAGNTIYF
TRBV5-4	TRBJ2-3	-	once	TGTGCCAGCAGCTCCCAGGGATGGGGCACGCAGTATTTT	CASSSQGWGTQYF
TRBV9	TRBJ2-1	TRBD2	-	TGTGCCAGCAGCGTCCCAGCGGGGGGGGATGATGAGCAGTTCTTC	CASSVPAGGDDEQFF
TRBV2	TRBJ2-7	-	-	TGTGCCAGCAGTGAAGCTGGGCAGGTCCCCCACGAGCAGTACTTC	CASSEAGQVPHEQYF
TRBV6-5	TRBJ1-1	-	-	TGTGCCAGCAGTCCAGCGGGGACTGAAGCTTTCTTT	CASSPAGTEAFF
TRBV4-1	TRBJ1-5	-	-	TGCGCCAGCAGCCAACCAGGGGCTGGGCAGCCCCAGCATTTT	CASSQPGAGQPQHF
TRBV4-2	TRBJ1-1	TRBD1	few	TGTGCCAGCAGCCCGGGGGACAGGGGGAACACTGAAGCTTTCTTT	CASSPGDRGNTEAFF
TRBV5-5	TRBJ1-3	TRBD1	once	TGTGCCAGCAGCTTACAGGGGGATAATACTGGAAACACCATATATTTT	CASSLQGDNTGNTIYF
TRBV28	TRBJ2-7	-	-	TGTGCCAGCAGTTTTTTGTCAGACAGATTTTTAAGCTCCTACGAGCAGTACTTC	CASSFLSDRFLSSYEQYF
TRBV18	TRBJ2-1	-	-	TGTGCCAGCTCACCAACGGACTCCCCCCCCCTCTTC	CASSPTDSPPLF
TRBV7-2	TRBJ2-3	TRBD2	-	TGTGCCAGCAGCTTAGCTTTTGTTTTTCGGGAGGGCGACACAGATACGCAGTATTTT	CASSLAFVFREGDTDTQYF